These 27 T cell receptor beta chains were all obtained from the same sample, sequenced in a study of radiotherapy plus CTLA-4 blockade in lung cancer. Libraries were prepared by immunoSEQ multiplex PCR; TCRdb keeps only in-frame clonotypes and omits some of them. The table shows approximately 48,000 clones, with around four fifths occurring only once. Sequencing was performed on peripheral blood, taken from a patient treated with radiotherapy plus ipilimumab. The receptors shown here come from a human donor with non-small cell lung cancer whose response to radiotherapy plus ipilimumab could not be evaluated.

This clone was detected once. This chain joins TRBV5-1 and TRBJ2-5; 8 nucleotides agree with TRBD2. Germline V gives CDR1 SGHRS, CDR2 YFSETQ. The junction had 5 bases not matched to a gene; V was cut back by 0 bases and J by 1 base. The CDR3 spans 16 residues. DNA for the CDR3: TGCGCCAGCAGCTTGGGGACGGGAGGGCGCCAAGAGACCCAGTACTTC. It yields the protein CASSLGTGGRQETQYF. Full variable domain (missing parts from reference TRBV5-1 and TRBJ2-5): KAGVTQTPRYLIKTRGQQVTLSCSPISGHRSVSWYQQTPGQGLQFLFEYFSETQRNKGNFPGRFSGRQFSNSRSEMNVSTLELGDSALYLCASSLGTGGRQETQYFGPGTRLLVL.

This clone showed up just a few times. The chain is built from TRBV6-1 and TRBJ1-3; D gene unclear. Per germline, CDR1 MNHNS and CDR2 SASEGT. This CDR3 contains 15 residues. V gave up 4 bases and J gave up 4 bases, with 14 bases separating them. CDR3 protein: CASSATIFQGNTIYF. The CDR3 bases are TGTGCCAGCAGTGCAACGATTTTTCAGGGAAACACCATATATTTT.

The CDR3 reads CASSEARGFGYTF. The CDR3 DNA reads as TGTGCCAGCAGTGAAGCCCGCGGGTTTGGCTACACCTTC. The rearrangement uses TRBV2 and TRBJ1-2; D unclear. This CDR3 is built from 13 residues. Trimming took 0 bases from V and 7 from J, leaving 9 bases between them. Germline V gene sequence: CDR1 SNHLY, CDR2 FYNNEI.

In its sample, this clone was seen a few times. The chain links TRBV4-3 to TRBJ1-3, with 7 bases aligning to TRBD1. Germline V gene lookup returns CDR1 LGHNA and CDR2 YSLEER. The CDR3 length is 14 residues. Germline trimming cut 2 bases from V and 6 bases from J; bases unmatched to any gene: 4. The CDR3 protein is CASSQWDSTNTIYF. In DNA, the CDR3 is TGCGCCAGCAGCCAATGGGACAGCACAAACACCATATATTTT.

The CDR3 sequence: CASSRVVKGDTGELFF. The DNA of the CDR3 is TGCGCCAGCAGCCGGGTCGTGAAGGGAGACACCGGGGAGCTGTTTTTT. The chain carries TRBV4-1 and TRBJ2-2; weak D call: TRBD2 (5 bases). The CDR3 is 16 amino acids. Trimming cost V 4 bases and J 3 bases, with 15 bases left between them. The germline V gene has CDR1 MGHRA and CDR2 YSYEKL.

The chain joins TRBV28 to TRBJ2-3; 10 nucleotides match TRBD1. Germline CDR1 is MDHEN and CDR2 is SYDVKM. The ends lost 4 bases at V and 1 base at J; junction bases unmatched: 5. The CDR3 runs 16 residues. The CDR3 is CASSSPDRGGTDTQYF. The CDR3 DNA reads TGTGCCAGCAGTTCTCCGGACAGGGGGGGCACAGATACGCAGTATTTT.

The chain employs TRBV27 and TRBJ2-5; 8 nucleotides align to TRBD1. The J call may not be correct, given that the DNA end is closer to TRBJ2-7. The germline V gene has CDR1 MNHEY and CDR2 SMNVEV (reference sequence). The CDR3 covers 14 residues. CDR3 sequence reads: CASSSFRGRDEQYF. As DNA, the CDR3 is TGTGCCAGCAGTTCCTTCAGGGGGCGAGACGAGCAGTACTTC.

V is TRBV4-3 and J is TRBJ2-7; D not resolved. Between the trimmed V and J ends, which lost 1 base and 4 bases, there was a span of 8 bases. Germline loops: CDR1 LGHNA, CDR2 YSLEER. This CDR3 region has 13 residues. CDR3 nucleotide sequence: TGCGCCAGCAGCCAAGGACAAAATTACGAGCAGTACTTC. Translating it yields CASSQGQNYEQYF.

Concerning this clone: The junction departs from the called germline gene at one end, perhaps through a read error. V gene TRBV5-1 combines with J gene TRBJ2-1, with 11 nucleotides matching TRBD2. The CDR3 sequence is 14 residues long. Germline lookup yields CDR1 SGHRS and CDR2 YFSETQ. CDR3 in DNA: TGCGCCAGCAGCTTGGGTGATAGCGGGAGGGCCACCCTCTTC. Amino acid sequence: CASSLGDSGRATLF.

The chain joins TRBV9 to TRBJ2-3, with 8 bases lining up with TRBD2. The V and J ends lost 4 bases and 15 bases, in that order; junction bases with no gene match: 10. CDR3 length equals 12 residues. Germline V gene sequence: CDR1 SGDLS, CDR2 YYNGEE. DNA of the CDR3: TGTGCCAGCAGCCCCGGGGCGGGGGGCGCTTATTTT. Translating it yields CASSPGAGGAYF.

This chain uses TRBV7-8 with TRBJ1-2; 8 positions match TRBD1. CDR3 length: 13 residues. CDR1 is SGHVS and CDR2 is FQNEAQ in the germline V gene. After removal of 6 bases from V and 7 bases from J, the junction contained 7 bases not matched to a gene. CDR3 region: CASSIPGTGGYTF. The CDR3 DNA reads TGTGCCAGCAGTATCCCCGGGACAGGTGGCTACACCTTC.

For the CDR3, the DNA is TGTGCCAGCAGCTCTTTCGCGGGACAGGGGGATGGAAACACCATATATTTT. Amino acids: CASSSFAGQGDGNTIYF. The gene calls are TRBV28 and TRBJ1-3; 11 bases are shared with TRBD1. V was pared by 6 bases and J by 3 bases, with 10 bases of the junction left unmatched. This CDR3 region has 17 residues. Germline lookup yields CDR1 MDHEN and CDR2 SYDVKM.

The CDR3 protein is CASSEDRVRFWEQYF. CDR3 DNA: TGTGCCAGCAGTGAGGACAGGGTAAGATTCTGGGAGCAGTACTTC. The chain links TRBV2 to TRBJ2-7; the match to TRBD1 covers 8 bases. This CDR3 is 15 amino acids long. CDR1 and CDR2 (germline): SNHLY, FYNNEI. V lost 3 bases to trimming and J lost 7 bases; unmatched junction nucleotides: 11. Full variable domain (remainder filled in from reference TRBV2 and TRBJ2-7): EPEVTQTPSHQVTQMGQEVILRCVPISNHLYFYWYRQILGQKVEFLVSFYNNEISEKSEIFDDQFSVERPDGSNFTLKIRSTKLEDSAMYFCASSEDRVRFWEQYFGPGTRLTVT.

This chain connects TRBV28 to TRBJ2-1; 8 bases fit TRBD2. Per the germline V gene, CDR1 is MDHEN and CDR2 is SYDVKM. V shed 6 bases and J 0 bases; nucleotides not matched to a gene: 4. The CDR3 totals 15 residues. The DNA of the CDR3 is TGTGCCAGCAGCCCGGGAGGGAGCTCCTACAATGAGCAGTTCTTC. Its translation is CASSPGGSSYNEQFF.

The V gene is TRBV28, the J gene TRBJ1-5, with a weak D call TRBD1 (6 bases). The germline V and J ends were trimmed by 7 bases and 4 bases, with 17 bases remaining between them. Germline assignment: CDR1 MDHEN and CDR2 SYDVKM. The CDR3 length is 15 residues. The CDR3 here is CASNSRTVANQPQHF. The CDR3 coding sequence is TGTGCCAGCAATTCTAGGACAGTGGCAAATCAGCCCCAGCATTTT. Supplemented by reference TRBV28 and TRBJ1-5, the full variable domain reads DVKVTQSSRYLVKRTGEKVFLECVQDMDHENMFWYRQDPGLGLRLIYFSYDVKMKEKGDIPEGYSVSREKKERFSLILESASTNQTSMYLCASNSRTVANQPQHFGDGTRLSIL.

CDR3 nucleotide sequence: TGCGCCAGCAGCTTGGGTCGGGAGGGGAATGAGCAGTTCTTC. It yields the protein CASSLGREGNEQFF. The V call is TRBV5-1, the J call TRBJ2-1, with TRBD2 identical over 8 bases. The ends lost 0 bases at V and 7 bases at J; junction bases unmatched: 3. CDR3 length: 14 residues. Germline V gene data show CDR1 as SGHRS and CDR2 as YFSETQ. The entire variable domain, with the rest obtained from reference TRBV5-1 and TRBJ2-1, is as follows: KAGVTQTPRYLIKTRGQQVTLSCSPISGHRSVSWYQQTPGQGLQFLFEYFSETQRNKGNFPGRFSGRQFSNSRSEMNVSTLELGDSALYLCASSLGREGNEQFFGPGTRLTVL.

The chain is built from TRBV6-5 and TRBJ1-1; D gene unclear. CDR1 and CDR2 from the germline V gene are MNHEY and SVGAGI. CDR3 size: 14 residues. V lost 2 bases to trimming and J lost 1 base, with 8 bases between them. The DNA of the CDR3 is TGTGCCAGCAGTTACGTGTCGGGGAACACTGAAGCTTTCTTT. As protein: CASSYVSGNTEAFF.

The chain's CDR3 is CASSPGTGGPYGYTF. The DNA of the CDR3 is TGTGCCAGCAGCCCCGGGACAGGGGGCCCCTATGGCTACACCTTC. The rearrangement uses TRBV11-2 and TRBJ1-2; TRBD1 matches at 12 bases. The CDR3 contains 15 residues. Germline V gene data show CDR1 as SGHAT and CDR2 as FQNNGV. Trimming at V came to 5 bases and at J to 4 bases, leaving 5 bases not matched to a gene.

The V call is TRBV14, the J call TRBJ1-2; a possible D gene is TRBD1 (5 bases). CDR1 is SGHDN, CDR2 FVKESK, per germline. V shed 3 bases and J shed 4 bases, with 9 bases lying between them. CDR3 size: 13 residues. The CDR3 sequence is CASSHTGFYGYTF. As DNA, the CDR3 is TGTGCCAGCAGCCACACAGGTTTCTATGGCTACACCTTC.

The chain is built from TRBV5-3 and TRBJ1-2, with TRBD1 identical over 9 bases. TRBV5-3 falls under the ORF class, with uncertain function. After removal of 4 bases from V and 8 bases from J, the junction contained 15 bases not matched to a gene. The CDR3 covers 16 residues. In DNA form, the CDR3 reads TGTGCCAGAAGCGTGTACAGGGGGCGATGTCTTCACGGCTACACCTTC. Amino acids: CARSVYRGRCLHGYTF.

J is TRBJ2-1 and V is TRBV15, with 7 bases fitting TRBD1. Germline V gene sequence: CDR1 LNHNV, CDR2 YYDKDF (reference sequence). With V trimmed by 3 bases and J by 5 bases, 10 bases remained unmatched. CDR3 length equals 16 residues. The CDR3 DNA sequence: TGTGCCACCAGCAGGGAATCCGGGACAGTACACAATGAGCAGTTCTTC. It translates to CATSRESGTVHNEQFF. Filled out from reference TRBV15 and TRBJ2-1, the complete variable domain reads DAMVIQNPRYQVTQFGKPVTLSCSQTLNHNVMYWYQQKSSQAPKLLFHYYDKDFNNEADTPDNFQSRRPNTSFCFLDIRSPGLGDTAMYLCATSRESGTVHNEQFFGPGTRLTVL.

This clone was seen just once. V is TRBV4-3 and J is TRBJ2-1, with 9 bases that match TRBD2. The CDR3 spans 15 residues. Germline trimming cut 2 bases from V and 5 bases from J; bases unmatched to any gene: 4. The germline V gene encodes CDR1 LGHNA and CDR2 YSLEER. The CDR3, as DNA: TGCGCCAGCAGCCAACCGGGACTAGCCGACAATGAGCAGTTCTTC. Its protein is CASSQPGLADNEQFF.

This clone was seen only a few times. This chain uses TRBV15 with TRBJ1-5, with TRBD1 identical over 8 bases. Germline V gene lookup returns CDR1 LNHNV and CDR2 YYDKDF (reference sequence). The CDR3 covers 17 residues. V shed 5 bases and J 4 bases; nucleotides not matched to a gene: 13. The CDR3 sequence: CATSFPGATGGNQPQHF. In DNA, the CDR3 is TGTGCCACCAGCTTCCCCGGGGCCACAGGGGGAAATCAGCCCCAGCATTTT.

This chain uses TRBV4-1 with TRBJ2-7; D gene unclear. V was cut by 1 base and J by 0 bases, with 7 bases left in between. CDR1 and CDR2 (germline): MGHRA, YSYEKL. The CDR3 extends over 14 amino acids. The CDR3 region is CASSQAWASYEQYF. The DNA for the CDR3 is TGCGCCAGCAGCCAAGCTTGGGCCTCCTACGAGCAGTACTTC.

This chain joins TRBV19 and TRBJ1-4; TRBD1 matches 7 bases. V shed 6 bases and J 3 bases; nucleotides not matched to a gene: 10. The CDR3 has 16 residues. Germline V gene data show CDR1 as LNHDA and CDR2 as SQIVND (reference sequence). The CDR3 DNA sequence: TGTGCCAGTAGAGAATCTACAGGGGCTCCTAATGAAAAACTGTTTTTT. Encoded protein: CASRESTGAPNEKLFF.

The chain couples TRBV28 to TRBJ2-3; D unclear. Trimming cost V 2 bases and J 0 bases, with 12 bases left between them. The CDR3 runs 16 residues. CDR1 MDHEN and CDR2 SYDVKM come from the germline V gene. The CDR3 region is CASSLEEATSTDTQYF. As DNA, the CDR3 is TGTGCCAGCAGTTTAGAAGAAGCGACTAGCACAGATACGCAGTATTTT.

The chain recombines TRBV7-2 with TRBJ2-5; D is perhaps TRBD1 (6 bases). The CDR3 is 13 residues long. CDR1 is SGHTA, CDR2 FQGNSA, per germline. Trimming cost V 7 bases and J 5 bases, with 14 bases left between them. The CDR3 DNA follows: TGTGCCAGCACCCGTCACAGGGATGAGACCCAGTACTTC. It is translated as CASTRHRDETQYF.